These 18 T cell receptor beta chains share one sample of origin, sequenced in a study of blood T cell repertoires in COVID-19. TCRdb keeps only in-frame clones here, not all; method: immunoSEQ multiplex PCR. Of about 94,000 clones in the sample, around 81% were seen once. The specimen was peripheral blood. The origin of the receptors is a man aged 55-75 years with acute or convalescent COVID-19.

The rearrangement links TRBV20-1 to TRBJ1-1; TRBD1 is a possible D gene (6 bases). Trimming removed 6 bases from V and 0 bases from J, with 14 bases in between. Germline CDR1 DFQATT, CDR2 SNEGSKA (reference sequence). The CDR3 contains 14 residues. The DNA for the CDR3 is TGCAGTGCCAGTGACGGGACATTGAACACTGAAGCTTTCTTT. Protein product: CSASDGTLNTEAFF.

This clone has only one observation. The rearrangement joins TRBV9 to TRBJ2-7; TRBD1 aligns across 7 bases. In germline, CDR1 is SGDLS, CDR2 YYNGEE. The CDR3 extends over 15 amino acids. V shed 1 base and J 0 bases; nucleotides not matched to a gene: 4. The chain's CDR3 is CASSVTGELSYEQYF. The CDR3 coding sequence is TGTGCCAGCAGCGTAACAGGGGAACTCTCCTACGAGCAGTACTTC.

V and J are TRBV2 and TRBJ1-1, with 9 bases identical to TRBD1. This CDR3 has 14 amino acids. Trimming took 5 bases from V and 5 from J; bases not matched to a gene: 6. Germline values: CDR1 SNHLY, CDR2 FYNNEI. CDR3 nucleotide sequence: TGTGCCAGCAGTAGCAGGACAGGGGAAACTGAAGCTTTCTTT. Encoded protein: CASSSRTGETEAFF.

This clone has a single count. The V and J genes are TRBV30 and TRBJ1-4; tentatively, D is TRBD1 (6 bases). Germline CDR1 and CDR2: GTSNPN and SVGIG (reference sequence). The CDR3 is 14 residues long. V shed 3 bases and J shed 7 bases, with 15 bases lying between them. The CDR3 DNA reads TGTGCCTGGAGCGCCTTAGGGGGTGGTGAAAAACTGTTTTTT. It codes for CAWSALGGGEKLFF.

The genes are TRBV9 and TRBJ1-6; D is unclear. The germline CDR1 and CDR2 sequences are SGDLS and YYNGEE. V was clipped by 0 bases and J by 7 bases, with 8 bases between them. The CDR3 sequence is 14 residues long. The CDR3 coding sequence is TGTGCCAGCAGCGTAGTGGCAGGCAATTCACCCCTCCACTTT. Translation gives CASSVVAGNSPLHF.

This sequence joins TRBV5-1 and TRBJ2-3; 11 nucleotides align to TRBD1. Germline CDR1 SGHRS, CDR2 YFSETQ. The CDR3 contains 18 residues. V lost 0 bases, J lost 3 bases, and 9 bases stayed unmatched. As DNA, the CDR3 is TGCGCCAGCAGCTTGGGACTTCGGACAGGGGGCGCGACAGATACGCAGTATTTT. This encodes CASSLGLRTGGATDTQYF.

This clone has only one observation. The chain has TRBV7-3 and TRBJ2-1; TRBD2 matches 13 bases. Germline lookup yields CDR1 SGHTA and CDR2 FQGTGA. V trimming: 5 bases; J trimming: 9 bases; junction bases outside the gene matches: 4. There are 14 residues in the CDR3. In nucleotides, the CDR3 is TGTGCCAGCAGCCCGGGACTAGCGGGGTCTGAGCAGTTCTTC. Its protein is CASSPGLAGSEQFF.

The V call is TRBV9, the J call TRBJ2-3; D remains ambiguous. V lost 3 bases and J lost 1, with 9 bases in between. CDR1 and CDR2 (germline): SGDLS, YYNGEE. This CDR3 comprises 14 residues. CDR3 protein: CASSAGGRTDTQYF. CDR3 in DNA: TGTGCCAGCAGCGCTGGCGGCCGCACAGATACGCAGTATTTT.

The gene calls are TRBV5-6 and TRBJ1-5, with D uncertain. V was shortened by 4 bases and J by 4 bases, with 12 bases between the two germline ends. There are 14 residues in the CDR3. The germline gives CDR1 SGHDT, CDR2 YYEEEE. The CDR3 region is CASSRRAANQPQHF. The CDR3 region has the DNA TGTGCCAGCAGCCGGAGGGCAGCAAATCAGCCCCAGCATTTT. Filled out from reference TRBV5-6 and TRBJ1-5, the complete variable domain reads DAGVTQSPTHLIKTRGQQVTLRCSPKSGHDTVSWYQQALGQGPQFIFQYYEEEERQRGNFPDRFSGHQFPNYSSELNVNALLLGDSALYLCASSRRAANQPQHFGDGTRLSIL.

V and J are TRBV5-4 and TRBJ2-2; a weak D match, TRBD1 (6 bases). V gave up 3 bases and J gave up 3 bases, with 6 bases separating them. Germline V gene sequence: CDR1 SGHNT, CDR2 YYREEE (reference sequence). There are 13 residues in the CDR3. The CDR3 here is CASSSGDTGELFF. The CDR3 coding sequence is TGTGCCAGCAGCTCAGGGGACACCGGGGAGCTGTTTTTT.

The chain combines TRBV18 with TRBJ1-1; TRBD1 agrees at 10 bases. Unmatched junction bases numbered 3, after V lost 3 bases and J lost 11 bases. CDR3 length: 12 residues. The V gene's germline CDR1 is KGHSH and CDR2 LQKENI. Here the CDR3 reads CASSPGQGIAFF. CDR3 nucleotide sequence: TGTGCCAGCTCACCGGGACAGGGGATTGCTTTCTTT.

CDR3 protein: CASSARSGPSYNEQFF. The CDR3 DNA follows: TGTGCCAGTAGTGCCCGGAGCGGGCCCTCCTACAATGAGCAGTTCTTC. V is TRBV19 and J is TRBJ2-1, with D possibly TRBD2 on 6 matching bases. Trimming stripped 5 bases from V and 0 bases from J, with 14 bases between. This CDR3 has 16 amino acids. The germline CDR1 and CDR2 sequences are LNHDA and SQIVND (reference sequence). Together with reference TRBV19 and TRBJ2-1, the CDR3 gives the full variable domain: DGGITQSPKYLFRKEGQNVTLSCEQNLNHDAMYWYRQDPGQGLRLIYYSQIVNDFQKGDIAEGYSVSREKKESFPLTVTSAQKNPTAFYLCASSARSGPSYNEQFFGPGTRLTVL.

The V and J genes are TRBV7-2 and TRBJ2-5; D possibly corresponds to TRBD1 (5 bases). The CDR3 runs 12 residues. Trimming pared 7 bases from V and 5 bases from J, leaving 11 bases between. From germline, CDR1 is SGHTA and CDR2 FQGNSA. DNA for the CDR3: TGTGCCAGCAACCAATCAGGGGAGACCCAGTACTTC. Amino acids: CASNQSGETQYF.

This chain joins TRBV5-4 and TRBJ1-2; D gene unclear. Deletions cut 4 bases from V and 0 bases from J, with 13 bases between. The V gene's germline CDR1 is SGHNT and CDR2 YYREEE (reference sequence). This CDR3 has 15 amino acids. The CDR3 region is CASSPSYSTNYGYTF. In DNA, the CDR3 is TGTGCCAGCAGCCCCTCATACAGTACTAACTATGGCTACACCTTC.

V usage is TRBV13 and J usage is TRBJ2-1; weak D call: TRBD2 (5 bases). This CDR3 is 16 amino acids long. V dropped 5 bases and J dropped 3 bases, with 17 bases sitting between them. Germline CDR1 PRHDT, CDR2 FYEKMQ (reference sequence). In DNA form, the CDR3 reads TGTGCCAGCAGCGTCTCCGGACCAGGAGGCTACAATGAGCAGTTCTTC. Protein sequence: CASSVSGPGGYNEQFF.

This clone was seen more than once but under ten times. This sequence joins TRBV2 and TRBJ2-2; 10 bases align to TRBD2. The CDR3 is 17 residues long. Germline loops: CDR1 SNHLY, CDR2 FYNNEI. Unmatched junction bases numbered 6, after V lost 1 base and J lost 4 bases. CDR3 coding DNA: TGTGCCAGCAGTGAAGGGCTAGCGGGGGCCTTCACCGGGGAGCTGTTTTTT. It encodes CASSEGLAGAFTGELFF.

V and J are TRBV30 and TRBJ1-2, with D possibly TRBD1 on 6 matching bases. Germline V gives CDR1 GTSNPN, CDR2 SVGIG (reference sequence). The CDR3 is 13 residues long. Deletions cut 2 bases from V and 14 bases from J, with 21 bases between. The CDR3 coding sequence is TGTGCCTGGAGTCCAGGCCGTCAGGGGTCGGCTACCTTC. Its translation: CAWSPGRQGSATF.

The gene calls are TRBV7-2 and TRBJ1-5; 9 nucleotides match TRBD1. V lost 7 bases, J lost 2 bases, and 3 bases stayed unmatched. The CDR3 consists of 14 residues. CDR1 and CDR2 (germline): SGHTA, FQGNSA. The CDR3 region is CASTGQGGNQPQHF. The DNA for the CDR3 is TGTGCCAGCACGGGACAGGGTGGCAATCAGCCCCAGCATTTT.